The 32 T cell receptor beta chains in this list originate from one sample, sequenced in a study of cytomegalovirus exposure and HLA in healthy donors. The PCR used 60 Vbeta and 13 Jbeta primers. Measured with immunoSEQ multiplex PCR; TCRdb has only the in-frame clones, and not every one. This table has about 67,000 clones, roughly 77% appearing once. Sequenced input: PBMCs. Receptors were obtained from a woman aged 30 to 39 in good health and CMV-seronegative.

The chain carries TRBV6-5 and TRBJ2-5, with D perhaps matching TRBD1 (5 bases). From germline, CDR1 is MNHEY and CDR2 SVGAGI. V lost 1 base to trimming and J lost 4 bases, with 13 bases between them. There are 15 residues in the CDR3. The CDR3 reads CASSYYGALGETQYF. In nucleotides, the CDR3 is TGTGCCAGCAGTTACTATGGGGCGCTGGGAGAGACCCAGTACTTC.

The chain joins TRBV10-3 to TRBJ2-2, with TRBD1 identical over 8 bases. The CDR3 has 16 residues. Per the germline V gene, CDR1 is ENHRY and CDR2 is SYGVKD. The J segment lost 6 bases and the V segment lost 2 bases, leaving 8 bases of the junction unmatched. The CDR3 DNA sequence: TGTGCCATCAGTGAGGATCCCGGGACAGGCCCCGGGGAGCTGTTTTTT. It is translated as CAISEDPGTGPGELFF.

The V and J genes are TRBV4-3 and TRBJ2-7; weak D call: TRBD1 (6 bases). With 0 bases removed from V and 1 base from J, the gap between germline ends came to 10 bases. The germline V gene has CDR1 LGHNA and CDR2 YSLEER. The CDR3 is made up of 15 amino acids. The DNA for the CDR3 is TGCGCCAGCAGCCAAGATTCTAGGGGGTCCTACGAGCAGTACTTC. Translation: CASSQDSRGSYEQYF.

This clone was observed once. V is TRBV7-8 and J is TRBJ2-3, with D perhaps TRBD2 (6 bases). Between the trimmed V and J ends, which lost 4 bases and 10 bases, there was a span of 15 bases. Germline CDR1 is SGHVS and CDR2 is FQNEAQ. The CDR3 sequence is 13 residues long. CDR3 bases: TGTGCCAGCAGCTCCGGGGGTCGAACTGCGCAGTATTTT. Translation: CASSSGGRTAQYF.

The V gene is TRBV6-1, the J gene TRBJ1-2; D remains unclear. Per the germline V gene, CDR1 is MNHNS and CDR2 is SASEGT. V lost 1 base to trimming and J lost 8 bases, with 5 bases between them. The CDR3 loop spans 11 amino acids. The CDR3, as DNA: TGTGCCAGCAGTGAAGGGCGGGGCTACACCTTC. Residues: CASSEGRGYTF.

The rearrangement uses TRBV29-1 and TRBJ2-1; maybe TRBD1 (6 bases). The germline V gene encodes CDR1 SQVTM and CDR2 ANQGSEA. V was shortened by 5 bases and J by 9 bases, with 17 bases between the two germline ends. The CDR3 has 13 amino acids. CDR3 protein: CSVSPATGIEQFF. DNA for the CDR3: TGCAGCGTTTCCCCAGCCACAGGGATTGAGCAGTTCTTC.

This chain links TRBV14 with TRBJ1-1; a weak D match, TRBD1 (5 bases). Trimming pared 3 bases from V and 6 bases from J, leaving 14 bases between. The germline CDR1 and CDR2 sequences are SGHDN and FVKESK. CDR3 size: 14 residues. CDR3 DNA: TGTGCCAGCAGCCAGCGCAGGGTTTCCCCTGAAGCTTTCTTT. Translation: CASSQRRVSPEAFF.

V and J are TRBV9 and TRBJ2-3; TRBD2 might be the D (6 bases). CDR3 length: 14 amino acids. CDR1 and CDR2 from the germline V gene are SGDLS and YYNGEE. Trimming left V 7 bases short and J 7 bases short, with 19 bases between. CDR3 DNA sequence: TGTGCCAGCGAAGTGGGGGGTACGGGAAATACGCAGTATTTT. Translated: CASEVGGTGNTQYF. The full variable domain, in which reference TRBV9 and TRBJ2-3 provide the parts outside the CDR3, is DSGVTQTPKHLITATGQRVTLRCSPRSGDLSVYWYQQSLDQGLQFLIQYYNGEERAKGNILERFSAQQFPDLHSELNLSSLELGDSALYFCASEVGGTGNTQYFGPGTRLTVL.

The CDR3 loop is CASSDVYEQYF. CDR3 bases: TGTGCCAGCAGTGACGTCTACGAGCAGTACTTC. This chain uses TRBV2 with TRBJ2-7; no clear D gene. Germline CDR1 reads SNHLY; CDR2 reads FYNNEI. V lost 3 bases, J lost 3 bases, and 3 bases lay in between. The CDR3 length is 11 residues.

The J gene is TRBJ2-1, the V gene TRBV30, with 10 bases identical to TRBD1. The CDR3 loop spans 15 amino acids. V lost 1 base to trimming and J lost 5 bases; unmatched junction nucleotides: 5. From germline, CDR1 is GTSNPN and CDR2 SVGIG (reference sequence). As DNA, the CDR3 is TGTGCCTGGAGTGAAGGGACAGGGGTCCACAATGAGCAGTTCTTC. Protein: CAWSEGTGVHNEQFF.

The chain has TRBV5-6 and TRBJ2-1; unclear D gene. Germline CDR1 and CDR2: SGHDT and YYEEEE. V was cut by 0 bases and J by 10 bases, with 8 bases left in between. The length of the CDR3 is 12 residues. The CDR3 DNA sequence: TGTGCCAGCAGCTTGGCCTACGGGGAGCAGTTCTTC. It specifies CASSLAYGEQFF.

The chain combines TRBV4-1 with TRBJ2-7, with TRBD2 identical over 7 bases. The V segment lost 0 bases and the J segment 6 bases; nucleotides outside the gene matches: 8. The V gene's germline CDR1 is MGHRA and CDR2 YSYEKL. The CDR3 has 15 amino acids. As DNA, the CDR3 is TGCGCCAGCAGCCAAGATCGCGGACTAGGCGCCGAGCAGTACTTC. It codes for CASSQDRGLGAEQYF.

The chain has TRBV9 and TRBJ2-5; no clear D gene. Germline lookup yields CDR1 SGDLS and CDR2 YYNGEE. This CDR3 region has 13 residues. The ends were cut back, 2 bases at V and 5 bases at J, with 10 bases in the middle. The CDR3 region is CASSVDSRETQYF. In nucleotides, the CDR3 is TGTGCCAGCAGCGTTGACTCCCGGGAGACCCAGTACTTC.

The V call is TRBV30, the J call TRBJ1-3; no clear D. Germline V gene data show CDR1 as GTSNPN and CDR2 as SVGIG (reference sequence). The CDR3 has 14 amino acids. V was clipped by 3 bases and J by 0 bases, with 9 bases between them. The CDR3 sequence: CAWSPGSSGNTIYF. For the CDR3, the DNA is TGTGCCTGGAGCCCAGGTAGCTCTGGAAACACCATATATTTT.

The chain couples TRBV4-1 to TRBJ1-6; D gene ambiguous. The CDR3 loop spans 16 amino acids. V gave up 4 bases and J gave up 2 bases, with 12 bases separating them. Germline assignment: CDR1 MGHRA and CDR2 YSYEKL. The CDR3 spells CASSLSAGTYNSPLHF. CDR3 DNA: TGCGCCAGCAGCCTCTCCGCCGGGACCTATAATTCACCCCTCCACTTT.

This clone has more than one count but fewer than ten. This sequence joins TRBV6-4 and TRBJ2-3; 9 positions agree with TRBD2. Germline lookup yields CDR1 MRHNA and CDR2 SNTAGT. With V trimmed by 3 bases and J by 1 base, 2 bases remained unmatched. The CDR3 has 15 amino acids. The CDR3 loop reads CASSEAGGRTDTQYF. In DNA, the CDR3 is TGTGCCAGCAGTGAAGCGGGGGGACGCACAGATACGCAGTATTTT.

This rearrangement joins TRBV27 to TRBJ1-2; no firm D call. Trimming stripped 7 bases from V and 8 bases from J, with 20 bases between. The germline V gene encodes CDR1 MNHEY and CDR2 SMNVEV (reference sequence). The CDR3 consists of 14 residues. Here the CDR3 reads CASTSLPGLGGYTF. Written as DNA, the CDR3 is TGTGCCAGCACCTCTCTTCCGGGGTTGGGCGGCTACACCTTC.

This clone was seen just once. This chain links TRBV6-6 with TRBJ1-2, with a weak D call TRBD1 (6 bases). Germline V CDR1 and CDR2: MNHNY, SVGAGI (reference sequence). CDR3 length: 15 amino acids. V lost 8 bases to trimming and J lost 8 bases, with 24 bases between them. CDR3 DNA: TGTGCCAGCGGAGGACTGGCAGGGGCCATGAGAGGCTACACCTTC. It encodes CASGGLAGAMRGYTF.

This clone was counted between two and nine times. The CDR3 loop is CASSFYGTNDGEQFF. The CDR3 DNA follows: TGTGCCAGCAGCTTCTACGGGACTAACGATGGTGAGCAGTTCTTC. The rearrangement uses TRBV7-9 and TRBJ2-1; 7 bases map to TRBD2. Germline CDR1 reads SEHNR; CDR2 reads FQNEAQ (reference sequence). After removal of 3 bases from V and 9 bases from J, the junction contained 11 bases not matched to a gene. The CDR3 has 15 amino acids.

DNA for the CDR3: TGTGCCAGCACCACTGACGGCAGGGGGAACACTGAAGCTTTCTTT. Amino acid sequence: CASTTDGRGNTEAFF. The chain uses TRBV6-5 and TRBJ1-1, with D possibly being TRBD1 (6 bases). This CDR3 is built from 15 residues. V shed 7 bases and J shed 1 base, with 16 bases lying between them. Germline values: CDR1 MNHEY, CDR2 SVGAGI.

The rearrangement uses TRBV7-9 and TRBJ2-6; D is undetermined. The CDR3 has 15 amino acids. CDR1 is SEHNR, CDR2 FQNEAQ, per germline (reference sequence). The germline V and J ends were trimmed by 1 base and 0 bases, with 4 bases remaining between them. CDR3 region: CASSLDNSGANVLTF. The CDR3 DNA sequence: TGTGCCAGCAGCTTAGACAACTCTGGGGCCAACGTCCTGACTTTC.

The rearrangement uses TRBV2 and TRBJ2-7, with 8 bases that match TRBD1. CDR1 is SNHLY and CDR2 is FYNNEI in the germline V gene. V lost 8 bases and J lost 4; bases outside the gene matches: 13. This CDR3 is built from 15 residues. The CDR3 region has the DNA TGTGCCAGCTTAGACCTCCAGGGGGCCATATACGAGCAGTACTTC. Protein sequence: CASLDLQGAIYEQYF.

The chain is built from TRBV30 and TRBJ1-5; D might be TRBD1 (5 bases). The V gene lost 2 bases and the J gene lost 6 bases, with 14 bases spanning the gap. Germline values: CDR1 GTSNPN, CDR2 SVGIG (reference sequence). CDR3 length: 14 amino acids. Here the CDR3 DNA reads TGTGCCTGGAGTCCCCCAGGGTGGGTTCAGCCCCAGCATTTT. This gives the protein CAWSPPGWVQPQHF.

The chain recombines TRBV7-2 with TRBJ2-1, with D perhaps matching TRBD2 (5 bases). The CDR3 is 17 residues long. Trimming stripped 4 bases from V and 0 bases from J, with 16 bases between. The V gene's germline CDR1 is SGHTA and CDR2 FQGNSA. The CDR3 DNA reads as TGTGCCAGCAGCTCCCGGCCTAGCCCCTCCTCCTACAATGAGCAGTTCTTC. This translates into CASSSRPSPSSYNEQFF.

This CDR3 is CASSDPFGELFF. The CDR3 region has the DNA TGCGCCAGCAGTGATCCTTTCGGGGAGCTGTTTTTT. The chain joins TRBV10-1 to TRBJ2-2; no definite D call. Germline lookup yields CDR1 WNHNN and CDR2 SYGVQD (reference sequence). This CDR3 has 12 amino acids. Trimming left V 3 bases short and J 7 bases short, with 6 bases between.

CDR3: CASTENQAKNIQYF. CDR3 sequence (DNA): TGTGCCAGCACCGAAAACCAGGCCAAAAACATTCAGTACTTC. This chain connects TRBV7-2 to TRBJ2-4; D not resolved. Germline V CDR1 and CDR2: SGHTA, FQGNSA. The CDR3 consists of 14 residues. Trimming left V 7 bases short and J 1 base short, with 11 bases between.

This clone was picked up a small number of times. V and J are TRBV4-1 and TRBJ1-4; D is possibly TRBD1 (5 bases). Trimming took 6 bases from V and 6 from J, leaving 14 bases between them. From germline, CDR1 is MGHRA and CDR2 YSYEKL. This CDR3 has 14 residues. Written as DNA, the CDR3 is TGCGCCAGCAGGTCAAGGGGATGGGATGAAAAACTGTTTTTT. This translates into CASRSRGWDEKLFF.

The chain couples TRBV29-1 to TRBJ1-2; D is unresolved. Germline-derived CDR1 and CDR2 are SQVTM and ANQGSEA. Between the trimmed V and J ends, which lost 0 bases and 0 bases, there was a span of 11 bases. The CDR3 sequence is 15 residues long. In DNA, the CDR3 is TGCAGCGTTGAAGATGGCCCACAACCTAACTATGGCTACACCTTC. Its translation: CSVEDGPQPNYGYTF. The variable domain in full, completed from reference TRBV29-1 and TRBJ1-2, reads SAVISQKPSRDICQRGTSLTIQCQVDSQVTMMFWYRQQPGQSLTLIATANQGSEATYESGFVIDKFPISRPNLTFSTLTVSNMSPEDSSIYLCSVEDGPQPNYGYTFGSGTRLTVV.

This clone has just a few counts. DNA of the CDR3: TGCGCCAGCAGCTTGGACCGGGACACGCTGTTTTTT. Amino acid sequence: CASSLDRDTLFF. This chain connects TRBV5-1 to TRBJ1-4; perhaps TRBD1 as D (6 bases). V was pared by 0 bases and J by 14 bases, with 11 bases between. The CDR3 spans 12 residues. Germline V gene lookup returns CDR1 SGHRS and CDR2 YFSETQ.

The genes are TRBV6-1 and TRBJ1-1, with D maybe TRBD1 (6 bases). Germline-derived CDR1 and CDR2 are MNHNS and SASEGT. Trimming cost V 6 bases and J 4 bases, with 15 bases left between them. This CDR3 has 14 amino acids. The CDR3 loop is CASRLPGQSTEAFF. Here the CDR3 DNA reads TGTGCCAGCAGGCTACCGGGACAATCCACTGAAGCTTTCTTT.

The V and J genes are TRBV4-1 and TRBJ2-7, with TRBD1 matching 8 bases. Germline CDR1 and CDR2: MGHRA and YSYEKL. After removal of 2 bases from V and 2 bases from J, the junction contained 5 bases not matched to a gene. CDR3 length equals 15 residues. The CDR3 region is CASSQRTGKPYEQYF. The CDR3 nucleotides are TGCGCCAGCAGCCAACGGACAGGGAAGCCCTACGAGCAGTACTTC.

J is TRBJ2-1 and V is TRBV15; 9 nucleotides line up with TRBD2. V shed 0 bases, J shed 7 bases, and the junction held 4 bases outside the gene matches. The CDR3 spans 15 residues. CDR1 is LNHNV, CDR2 YYDKDF, per germline (reference sequence). The CDR3 nucleotides read TGTGCCACCAGCAGAGAGCGGGGGGGACTTAATGAGCAGTTCTTC. It codes for CATSRERGGLNEQFF. The whole variable domain, filled in from reference TRBV15 and TRBJ2-1, reads DAMVIQNPRYQVTQFGKPVTLSCSQTLNHNVMYWYQQKSSQAPKLLFHYYDKDFNNEADTPDNFQSRRPNTSFCFLDIRSPGLGDTAMYLCATSRERGGLNEQFFGPGTRLTVL.